These 11 T cell receptor beta chains share one sample of origin, sequenced in a study of cytomegalovirus exposure and HLA in healthy donors. Both 60 Vbeta primers and 13 Jbeta primers went into the PCR. Method: immunoSEQ multiplex PCR; TCRdb's copy keeps in-frame clones and lacks some. The sample holds some 130,000 clones, 70% to 80% seen once. Input material: PBMCs. Every receptor here comes from a man aged 25 to 45 in good health and CMV-seronegative.

The chain's CDR3 is CASGSPRTGDPYNEQFF. The CDR3 coding sequence is TGTGCTAGTGGTTCCCCACGGACAGGAGACCCATACAATGAGCAGTTCTTC. V is TRBV12-5 and J is TRBJ2-1, with 7 nucleotides matching TRBD1. V gave up 4 bases and J gave up 4 bases; unmatched junction bases: 13. Germline CDR1 reads LGHNT; CDR2 reads FRNRAP. There are 17 residues in the CDR3.

CDR3 residues: CASSHIAGGGNEQFF. CDR3 sequence (DNA): TGCGCCAGCAGCCACATAGCGGGAGGGGGCAATGAGCAGTTCTTC. V is TRBV4-1 and J is TRBJ2-1, with 11 bases fitting TRBD2. CDR1 is MGHRA, CDR2 YSYEKL, per germline. The CDR3 is 15 amino acids. After removal of 3 bases from V and 6 bases from J, the junction contained 4 bases not matched to a gene.

This chain connects TRBV11-3 to TRBJ1-5; possibly TRBD1 for D (6 bases). Deletions cut 8 bases from V and 1 base from J, with 12 bases between. CDR1 and CDR2 from the germline V gene are SGHNT and YENEEA. This CDR3 is 14 amino acids long. This CDR3 reads CASPRGRSNQPQHF. CDR3 DNA sequence: TGTGCCAGCCCCAGGGGAAGAAGCAATCAGCCCCAGCATTTT.

The genes are TRBV28 and TRBJ1-2; perhaps TRBD1 as D (6 bases). V dropped 10 bases and J dropped 0 bases, with 18 bases sitting between them. The germline CDR1 and CDR2 sequences are MDHEN and SYDVKM. This CDR3 region has 15 residues. The CDR3 protein is CAIQQGSGANYGYTF. Written as DNA, the CDR3 is TGTGCCATCCAACAGGGCTCTGGGGCTAACTATGGCTACACCTTC.

The J gene is TRBJ2-7, the V gene TRBV7-6, with 9 bases fitting TRBD2. The CDR3 consists of 14 residues. Trimming at V came to 5 bases and at J to 4 bases, leaving 6 bases not matched to a gene. The V gene's germline CDR1 is SGHVS and CDR2 FNYEAQ. CDR3 nucleotide sequence: TGTGCCAGCAGCCCTTCTAGCGGGGATTACGAGCAGTACTTC. This translates into CASSPSSGDYEQYF.

CDR3 sequence: CASSEQTGGNQPQHF. Here the CDR3 DNA reads TGTGCCAGCAGTGAGCAAACAGGAGGCAATCAGCCCCAGCATTTT. The chain uses TRBV6-1 and TRBJ1-5; D is possibly TRBD1 (5 bases). CDR1 and CDR2 (germline): MNHNS, SASEGT. The length of the CDR3 is 15 residues. V lost 3 bases, J lost 2 bases, and 11 bases lay in between.

The chain is built from TRBV10-2 and TRBJ2-5; weak D call: TRBD1 (5 bases). Germline values: CDR1 WSHSY, CDR2 SAAADI. The CDR3 spans 15 residues. With 7 bases removed from V and 0 bases from J, the gap between germline ends came to 15 bases. Here the CDR3 reads CASTPAQGYQETQYF. CDR3 bases: TGCGCCAGCACCCCAGCCCAGGGTTACCAAGAGACCCAGTACTTC.

The rearrangement links TRBV15 to TRBJ2-7; TRBD1 aligns across 7 bases. Germline trimming cut 1 base from V and 3 bases from J; bases unmatched to any gene: 6. This CDR3 region has 15 residues. The germline CDR1 and CDR2 sequences are LNHNV and YYDKDF (reference sequence). The CDR3 here is CATSRGGGVGYEQYF. CDR3 coding DNA: TGTGCCACCAGCAGAGGAGGGGGCGTCGGCTACGAGCAGTACTTC.

This sequence joins TRBV6-5 and TRBJ1-1; TRBD1 is a possible D gene (5 bases). The CDR3 has 15 amino acids. The germline gives CDR1 MNHEY, CDR2 SVGAGI. Trimming cost V 2 bases and J 1 base, with 11 bases left between them. This chain's CDR3 is CASSYGRQGNTEAFF. For the CDR3, the DNA is TGTGCCAGCAGTTACGGTAGGCAGGGGAACACTGAAGCTTTCTTT.

The chain is built from TRBV9 and TRBJ2-1, with 9 bases aligning to TRBD2. The ends lost 3 bases at V and 9 bases at J; junction bases unmatched: 13. This CDR3 has 16 amino acids. The V gene's germline CDR1 is SGDLS and CDR2 YYNGEE. CDR3 DNA: TGTGCCAGCAGCGGAGCCCCTAGCGGGATTTCGAGTGAGCAGTTCTTC. Its translation is CASSGAPSGISSEQFF.

As concerns this clone: This CDR3 is also generated by other DNA sequences in the sample. The J gene is TRBJ1-5, the V gene TRBV27, with TRBD1 identical over 9 bases. The junction had 4 bases not matched to a gene; V was cut back by 6 bases and J by 7 bases. This CDR3 comprises 13 residues. Germline-derived CDR1 and CDR2 are MNHEY and SMNVEV (reference sequence). In DNA, the CDR3 is TGTGCCAGCAGACCGACAGGGGGGCAGCCCCAGCATTTT. It yields the protein CASRPTGGQPQHF.